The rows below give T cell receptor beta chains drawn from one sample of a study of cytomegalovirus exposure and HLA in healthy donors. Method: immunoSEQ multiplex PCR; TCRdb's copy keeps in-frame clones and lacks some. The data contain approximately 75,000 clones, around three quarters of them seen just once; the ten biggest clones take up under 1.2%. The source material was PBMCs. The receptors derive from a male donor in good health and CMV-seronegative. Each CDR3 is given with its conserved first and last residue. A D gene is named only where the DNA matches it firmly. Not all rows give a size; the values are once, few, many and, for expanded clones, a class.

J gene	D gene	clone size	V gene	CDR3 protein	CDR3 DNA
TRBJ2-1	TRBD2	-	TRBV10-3	CASRGELAGGPRNEQFF	TGTGCCAGTCGTGGGGAACTAGCGGGAGGCCCCAGGAATGAGCAGTTCTTC
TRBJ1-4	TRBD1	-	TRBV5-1	CASRRTGGREKLFF	TGCGCCAGCAGGAGGACAGGGGGACGCGAAAAACTGTTTTTT
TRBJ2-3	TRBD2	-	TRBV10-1	CASSESGGRAKDTQYF	TGCGCCAGCAGTGAGTCGGGCGGGAGGGCCAAAGATACGCAGTATTTT
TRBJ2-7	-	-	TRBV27	CASSLSSAANYEQYF	TGTGCCAGCAGTTTATCGTCCGCGGCTAACTACGAGCAGTACTTC
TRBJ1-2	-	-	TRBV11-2	CASSLKDLRVNYGYTF	TGTGCCAGCAGCTTAAAAGATCTGAGGGTCAATTATGGCTACACCTTC
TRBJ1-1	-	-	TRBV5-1	CASSPNPDTFLNTEAFF	TGCGCCAGCAGCCCTAACCCAGACACCTTCTTGAACACTGAAGCTTTCTTT
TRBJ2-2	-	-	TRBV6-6	CASSYSINRVPGELFF	TGTGCCAGCAGTTACTCGATAAACAGGGTGCCCGGGGAGCTGTTTTTT
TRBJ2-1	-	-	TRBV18	CASSPLSGINNEQFF	TGTGCCAGCTCGCCCCTTTCGGGGATAAACAATGAGCAGTTCTTC
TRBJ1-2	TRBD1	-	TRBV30	CAWRERGRYYGYTF	TGTGCCTGGAGAGAAAGGGGGCGTTACTATGGCTACACCTTC
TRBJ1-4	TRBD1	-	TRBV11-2	CASSPQGVGNEKLFF	TGTGCCAGCAGCCCCCAGGGGGTGGGTAATGAAAAACTGTTTTTT
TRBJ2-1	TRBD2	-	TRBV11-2	CASSLRGSGILNEQFF	TGTGCCAGCAGCTTGCGAGGTAGCGGGATATTGAATGAGCAGTTCTTC
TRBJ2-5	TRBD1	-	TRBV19	CASSIGQGVVETQYF	TGTGCCAGTAGTATAGGACAGGGTGTTGTGGAGACCCAGTACTTC
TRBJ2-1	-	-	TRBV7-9	CASSHRESNNEQFF	TGTGCCAGCAGCCATCGGGAGAGTAACAATGAGCAGTTCTTC
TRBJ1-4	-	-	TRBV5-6	CASSQGEKLFF	TGTGCCAGCAGCCAGGGTGAAAAACTGTTTTTT
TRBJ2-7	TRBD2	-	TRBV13	CASSSFGLAGSYEQYF	TGTGCCAGCAGCTCCTTCGGACTAGCGGGGTCCTACGAGCAGTACTTC
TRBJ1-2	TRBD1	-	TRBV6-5	CASSTGGLNYGYTF	TGTGCCAGCAGTACAGGGGGCCTAAACTATGGCTACACCTTC
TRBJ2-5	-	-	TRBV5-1	CASSLSAWTEIYQETQYF	TGCGCCAGCAGCTTGTCAGCTTGGACAGAGATTTACCAAGAGACCCAGTACTTC
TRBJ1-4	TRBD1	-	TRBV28	CASSHTQGPQGKLFF	TGTGCCAGCAGTCACACACAGGGGCCGCAGGGAAAACTGTTTTTT
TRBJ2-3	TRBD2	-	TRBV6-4	CASSQGLVTTQYF	TGTGCCAGCAGCCAGGGACTAGTGACAACGCAGTATTTT
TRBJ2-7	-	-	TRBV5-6	CASSPSPGGGYEQYF	TGTGCCAGCAGCCCATCGCCGGGGGGCGGGTACGAGCAGTACTTC
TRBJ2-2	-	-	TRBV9	CASSVASAGTNTGELFF	TGTGCCAGCAGCGTAGCATCGGCAGGGACTAACACCGGGGAGCTGTTTTTT
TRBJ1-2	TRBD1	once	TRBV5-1	CASTSGQGRSAGYTF	TGCGCCAGCACATCGGGACAGGGTCGTTCGGCTGGCTACACCTTC
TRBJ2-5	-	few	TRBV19	CASSIYGETQYF	TGTGCCAGTAGTATTTACGGAGAGACCCAGTACTTC
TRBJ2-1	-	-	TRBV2	CASSPGIYNEQFF	TGTGCCAGCAGTCCAGGGATTTACAATGAGCAGTTCTTC
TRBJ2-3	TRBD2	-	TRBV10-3	CAISDYGTRDTQYF	TGTGCCATCAGTGATTATGGGACTAGGGATACGCAGTATTTT
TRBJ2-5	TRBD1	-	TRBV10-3	CAISEGHGTGETQYF	TGTGCCATCAGTGAGGGACACGGGACAGGGGAGACCCAGTACTTC
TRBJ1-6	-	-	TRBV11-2	CASSLVGRANSPLHF	TGTGCCAGCAGCTTAGTGGGCAGGGCTAATTCACCCCTCCACTTT
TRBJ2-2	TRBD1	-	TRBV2	CASQDRENTGELFF	TGTGCCAGTCAGGACAGGGAAAATACCGGGGAGCTGTTTTTT
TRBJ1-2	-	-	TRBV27	CASSYRVREGYTF	TGTGCCAGCAGCTACAGGGTTCGTGAGGGCTACACCTTC
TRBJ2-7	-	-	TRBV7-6	CASSLGGDSEQYF	TGTGCCAGCAGCTTAGGCGGGGACAGCGAGCAGTACTTC
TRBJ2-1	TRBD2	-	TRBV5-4	CASTWGGRGGQGINEQFF	TGTGCCAGCACCTGGGGGGGGCGGGGGGGCCAAGGGATCAATGAGCAGTTCTTC
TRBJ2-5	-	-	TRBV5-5	CASSFGWTKQETQYF	TGTGCCAGCAGCTTCGGCTGGACAAAGCAAGAGACCCAGTACTTC
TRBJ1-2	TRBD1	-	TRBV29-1	CSVRTGTGGVVGYTF	TGCAGCGTCCGAACCGGGACAGGGGGCGTAGTTGGCTACACCTTC
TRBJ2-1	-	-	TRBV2	CASTPEGSINEQFF	TGTGCCAGCACCCCAGAAGGGAGCATCAATGAGCAGTTCTTC
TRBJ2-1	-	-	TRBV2	CASLRQTGSYNEQFF	TGTGCCAGTTTGAGACAAACCGGCTCCTACAATGAGCAGTTCTTC
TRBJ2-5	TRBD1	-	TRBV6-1	CASSEGQGREETQYF	TGTGCCAGCAGTGAAGGACAGGGGAGAGAAGAGACCCAGTACTTC
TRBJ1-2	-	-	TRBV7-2	CASSLAPTEYGYTF	TGTGCCAGCAGCTTAGCGCCGACGGAGTATGGCTACACCTTC
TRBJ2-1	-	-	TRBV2	CASSEGLVQFF	TGTGCCAGCAGTGAAGGGCTAGTTCAGTTCTTC
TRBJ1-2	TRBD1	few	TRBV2	CASCPDRVGYGYTF	TGTGCCAGCTGCCCGGACAGGGTCGGCTATGGCTACACCTTC